The next 28 T cell receptor beta chains were all read from a single sample in a study of a mutant IDH1 vaccine in newly diagnosed glioma. This sample's time point: baseline, week 1 (first vaccination visit). Described treatment: pre-vaccination baseline after standard-of-care therapy. Data came from immunoSEQ multiplex PCR; TCRdb stores just in-frame clones and leaves some out. The data contain tens of thousands of clones, just over 85% of them singletons. Sequences were derived from PBMCs, sampled from a glioma patient treated with radiotherapy, temozolomide or both. These receptors all stem from a man aged 35 to 55 with glioma.

This clone has just one count. The rearrangement uses TRBV29-1 and TRBJ2-6; 10 bases are shared with TRBD2. CDR1 is SQVTM, CDR2 ANQGSEA, per germline. J was trimmed by 0 bases and V by 4 bases; bases with no gene match: 0. The CDR3 totals 15 residues. The CDR3: CSVGTSGSGANVLTF. The CDR3 coding sequence is TGCAGCGTTGGGACTAGCGGCTCTGGGGCCAACGTCCTGACTTTC.

The V and J genes are TRBV5-1 and TRBJ1-4; D unclear. The CDR3 has 14 amino acids. Between the trimmed V and J ends, which lost 1 base and 4 bases, there was a span of 8 bases. From germline, CDR1 is SGHRS and CDR2 YFSETQ. Written as DNA, the CDR3 is TGCGCCAGCAGCTTGAGGGCAGGTAATGAAAAACTGTTTTTT. It translates to CASSLRAGNEKLFF.

The chain uses TRBV2 and TRBJ1-4; possible D gene TRBD1, 6 bases. The CDR3 length is 14 residues. The germline V gene has CDR1 SNHLY and CDR2 FYNNEI. V lost 5 bases and J 8 bases, leaving 15 bases between the germline ends. Here the CDR3 reads CASSPGTQGEKLFF. The CDR3 DNA sequence: TGTGCCAGCAGTCCGGGGACGCAGGGGGAAAAACTGTTTTTT.

This clone showed up just a few times. The chain links TRBV7-8 to TRBJ2-5; 10 nucleotides agree with TRBD2. The CDR3 loop spans 16 amino acids. With 1 base clipped from V and 5 bases from J, the junction kept 7 bases outside the gene matches. Germline lookup yields CDR1 SGHVS and CDR2 FQNEAQ. CDR3 sequence: CASSLGRAGGPETQYF. The CDR3 nucleotides read TGTGCCAGCAGCTTAGGAAGAGCGGGAGGGCCGGAGACCCAGTACTTC. The complete variable domain, with remaining parts taken from reference TRBV7-8 and TRBJ2-5, reads GAGVSQSPRYKVAKRGQDVALRCDPISGHVSLFWYQQALGQGPEFLTYFQNEAQLDKSGLPSDRFFAERPEGSVSTLKIQRTQQEDSAVYLCASSLGRAGGPETQYFGPGTRLLVL.

The rearrangement links TRBV9 to TRBJ2-3, with 7 positions matching TRBD2. The CDR3 contains 16 residues. Germline V gene lookup returns CDR1 SGDLS and CDR2 YYNGEE. Losses at the gene ends were 4 bases for V and 0 bases for J; bases not matched to a gene: 8. The CDR3 here is CASSPRLASSTDTQYF. In DNA, the CDR3 is TGTGCCAGCAGCCCAAGACTAGCTTCTAGCACAGATACGCAGTATTTT.

This sequence joins TRBV25-1 and TRBJ2-1; 16 positions agree with TRBD2. The CDR3 spans 16 residues. V lost 3 bases and J lost 9; bases outside the gene matches: 5. The germline V gene encodes CDR1 MGHDK and CDR2 SYGVNS. CDR3 DNA sequence: TGTGCCAGCAGTGACGGGACTAGCGGGAGGGCCGGTGAGCAGTTCTTC. This codes for CASSDGTSGRAGEQFF.

The CDR3 is CSVEGISYNEQFF. The CDR3 DNA reads TGCAGCGTTGAAGGGATCTCCTACAATGAGCAGTTCTTC. This chain connects TRBV29-1 to TRBJ2-1; no definite D call. The CDR3 is 13 amino acids. V lost 1 base to trimming and J lost 0 bases, with 4 bases between them. Germline values: CDR1 SQVTM, CDR2 ANQGSEA.

The chain uses TRBV9 and TRBJ2-7; 8 bases align to TRBD2. J gave up 5 bases and V 0 bases, and 13 bases lay outside the gene matches. The CDR3 is made up of 17 amino acids. Germline V gives CDR1 SGDLS, CDR2 YYNGEE. The CDR3 protein is CASSVGISGGRRDEQYF. The CDR3 coding sequence is TGTGCCAGCAGCGTAGGAATTTCAGGCGGGAGGCGGGACGAGCAGTACTTC.

V usage is TRBV7-2 and J usage is TRBJ2-4; possibly TRBD2 for D (7 bases). V dropped 4 bases and J dropped 9 bases, with 16 bases sitting between them. Germline values: CDR1 SGHTA, CDR2 FQGNSA. CDR3 length: 14 amino acids. The CDR3 is CASSWGGDGGIQYF. The CDR3 nucleotides are TGTGCCAGCAGCTGGGGGGGCGATGGGGGCATTCAGTACTTC.

The chain is built from TRBV7-2 and TRBJ2-2; 12 nucleotides align to TRBD2. The J segment lost 6 bases and the V segment lost 1 base, leaving 0 bases of the junction unmatched. The CDR3 loop spans 15 amino acids. CDR1 and CDR2 from the germline V gene are SGHTA and FQGNSA. As DNA, the CDR3 is TGTGCCAGCAGCTTAGGACTAGCGGGAGCCGGGGAGCTGTTTTTT. It codes for CASSLGLAGAGELFF.

V is TRBV13 and J is TRBJ2-3; D not certain. Germline CDR1 PRHDT, CDR2 FYEKMQ (reference sequence). There are 18 residues in the CDR3. Trimming stripped 0 bases from V and 0 bases from J, with 16 bases between. CDR3 in amino acids: CASSLGFGEEPSTDTQYF. In nucleotides, the CDR3 is TGTGCCAGCAGCTTAGGTTTTGGTGAGGAGCCTAGCACAGATACGCAGTATTTT.

The J gene is TRBJ2-7, the V gene TRBV7-3, with D maybe TRBD1 (6 bases). V was pared by 2 bases and J by 5 bases, with 10 bases between. This CDR3 contains 13 residues. CDR1 is SGHTA, CDR2 FQGTGA, per germline. The CDR3 protein is CASSLDPGDEQYF. DNA of the CDR3: TGTGCCAGCAGCTTAGACCCAGGGGACGAGCAGTACTTC.

This chain uses TRBV9 with TRBJ2-7, with TRBD1 matching 7 bases. Germline V gene lookup returns CDR1 SGDLS and CDR2 YYNGEE. The V and J ends lost 2 bases and 3 bases, in that order; junction bases with no gene match: 5. The CDR3 sequence is 14 residues long. The chain's CDR3 is CASSVTGASYEQYF. CDR3 DNA sequence: TGTGCCAGCAGCGTCACAGGGGCAAGCTACGAGCAGTACTTC.

The chain carries TRBV10-3 and TRBJ2-7, with 10 positions matching TRBD1. The CDR3 spans 14 residues. Germline CDR1 ENHRY, CDR2 SYGVKD. With V trimmed by 4 bases and J by 7 bases, 7 bases remained unmatched. The CDR3 DNA follows: TGTGCCATCAGTGTCTTGGGACAGGGGTATGAGCAGTACTTC. Protein: CAISVLGQGYEQYF.

The genes are TRBV19 and TRBJ2-7, with D tentatively TRBD1 (6 bases). Per germline, CDR1 LNHDA and CDR2 SQIVND (reference sequence). Trimming stripped 7 bases from V and 6 bases from J, with 16 bases between. This CDR3 contains 13 residues. CDR3 residues: CASKTSQGREQYF. CDR3 DNA: TGTGCCAGTAAAACGTCCCAGGGGCGCGAGCAGTACTTC. Full variable domain (missing parts from reference TRBV19 and TRBJ2-7): DGGITQSPKYLFRKEGQNVTLSCEQNLNHDAMYWYRQDPGQGLRLIYYSQIVNDFQKGDIAEGYSVSREKKESFPLTVTSAQKNPTAFYLCASKTSQGREQYFGPGTRLTVT.

This chain connects TRBV11-2 to TRBJ2-2; D ambiguous. With 1 base removed from V and 6 bases from J, the gap between germline ends came to 6 bases. This CDR3 is 13 amino acids long. Germline loops: CDR1 SGHAT, CDR2 FQNNGV. CDR3 sequence (DNA): TGTGCCAGCAGCTTAGTGCCGTCCGGGGAGCTGTTTTTT. Protein product: CASSLVPSGELFF.

The rearrangement joins TRBV7-7 to TRBJ2-1; TRBD2 matches at 9 bases. CDR3 length: 14 residues. The germline CDR1 and CDR2 sequences are SSHAT and FNYEAQ (reference sequence). V dropped 1 base and J dropped 9; count of bases not matched to a gene: 4. Here the CDR3 reads CASSLVIAGAEQFF. The CDR3 DNA sequence: TGTGCCAGCAGCTTAGTGATAGCGGGAGCTGAGCAGTTCTTC.

V usage is TRBV5-4 and J usage is TRBJ2-2, with 11 bases lining up with TRBD2. The trim removed 4 bases at V and 2 bases at J, leaving 10 bases unmatched. The CDR3 sequence is 18 residues long. Per germline, CDR1 SGHNT and CDR2 YYREEE (reference sequence). This CDR3 reads CASSNALLAGGNTGELFF. CDR3 sequence (DNA): TGTGCCAGCAGCAACGCCCTTCTAGCGGGAGGTAACACCGGGGAGCTGTTTTTT.

The genes are TRBV9 and TRBJ2-2; weak D call: TRBD2 (5 bases). CDR3 length equals 15 residues. Trimming removed 0 bases at V and 0 bases at J, with 6 bases between. The V gene's germline CDR1 is SGDLS and CDR2 YYNGEE. CDR3 amino acids: CASSVGAANTGELFF. The CDR3, as DNA: TGTGCCAGCAGCGTAGGAGCGGCGAACACCGGGGAGCTGTTTTTT.

The chain links TRBV18 to TRBJ1-1, with D tentatively TRBD1 (5 bases). CDR3 length equals 14 residues. Trimming shortened V by 3 bases and J by 7 bases, and 15 bases separated the two germline ends. From germline, CDR1 is KGHSH and CDR2 LQKENI. The CDR3 protein is CASSPPAGTGEAFF. DNA for the CDR3: TGTGCCAGCTCACCGCCGGCAGGGACCGGTGAAGCTTTCTTT.

The chain joins TRBV11-1 to TRBJ2-7; TRBD2 agrees at 7 bases. Looked up from germline, CDR1 is SGHAT and CDR2 is FQDESV (reference sequence). V lost 8 bases, J lost 3 bases, and 10 bases stayed unmatched. This CDR3 region has 14 residues. CDR3: CASAMGLADYEQYF. The CDR3 DNA reads as TGTGCCAGCGCCATGGGGCTAGCGGACTACGAGCAGTACTTC. The full variable domain, its missing parts supplied by reference TRBV11-1 and TRBJ2-7, is EAEVAQSPRYKITEKSQAVAFWCDPISGHATLYWYRQILGQGPELLVQFQDESVVDDSQLPKDRFSAERLKGVDSTLKIQPAELGDSAMYLCASAMGLADYEQYFGPGTRLTVT.

The chain recombines TRBV7-7 with TRBJ2-5, with unresolved D. The germline CDR1 and CDR2 sequences are SSHAT and FNYEAQ (reference sequence). V lost 3 bases, J lost 1 base, and 9 bases lay in between. The CDR3 runs to 14 residues. For the CDR3, the DNA is TGTGCCAGCAGCTTGGGTCAGGCCCAAGAGACCCAGTACTTC. Translation: CASSLGQAQETQYF. The entire variable domain, with the rest obtained from reference TRBV7-7 and TRBJ2-5, is as follows: GAGVSQSPRYKVTKRGQDVTLRCDPISSHATLYWYQQALGQGPEFLTYFNYEAQPDKSGLPSDRFSAERPEGSISTLTIQRTEQRDSAMYRCASSLGQAQETQYFGPGTRLLVL.

This clone was picked up one time. In DNA form, the CDR3 reads TGTGCCAGCTCACCTGAAAACATTCAGTACTTC. It encodes CASSPENIQYF. The chain joins TRBV18 to TRBJ2-4; D remains unclear. Per germline, CDR1 KGHSH and CDR2 LQKENI. The CDR3 contains 11 residues. Deletions cut 3 bases from V and 5 bases from J, with 2 bases between.

The rearrangement joins TRBV7-2 to TRBJ1-1; D may be TRBD1 (5 bases). The CDR3 is 14 residues long. Looked up from germline, CDR1 is SGHTA and CDR2 is FQGNSA. V lost 5 bases and J lost 1, with 11 bases in between. Written as DNA, the CDR3 is TGTGCCAGCAGCACGGGGCCCGGGAACACTGAAGCTTTCTTT. Translated, it gives CASSTGPGNTEAFF.

The rearrangement links TRBV12-5 to TRBJ2-7; perhaps TRBD2 as D (6 bases). The CDR3 consists of 14 residues. Germline CDR1 LGHNT, CDR2 FRNRAP. The V end was cut by 1 base, the J end by 6 bases, with 13 bases between. Written as DNA, the CDR3 is TGTGCTAGTGGTTTGGGAGAAGGGAGGAGCGAGCAGTACTTC. The encoded protein is CASGLGEGRSEQYF.

This rearrangement joins TRBV12-5 to TRBJ2-7; either TRBD1 or TRBD2 may supply D (5 bases each). This CDR3 has 13 amino acids. V lost 5 bases, J lost 6 bases, and 14 bases lay in between. Germline V gene data show CDR1 as LGHNT and CDR2 as FRNRAP. CDR3 coding DNA: TGTGCTAGTGGTGCCATGGGGGTTAGCGAGCAGTACTTC. Translating it yields CASGAMGVSEQYF.

The chain carries TRBV25-1 and TRBJ1-1, with 10 bases that match TRBD1. This CDR3 has 18 residues. V lost 8 bases to trimming and J lost 0 bases; unmatched junction nucleotides: 15. CDR1 is MGHDK and CDR2 is SYGVNS in the germline V gene. CDR3 region: CASSPGQGPSPLNTEAFF. CDR3 DNA sequence: TGTGCCAGCTCCCCGGGACAGGGGCCAAGTCCCCTGAACACTGAAGCTTTCTTT.

V gene TRBV6-5 combines with J gene TRBJ2-7, with D possibly being TRBD2 (6 bases). Germline V lookup: CDR1 MNHEY, CDR2 SVGAGI. The CDR3 covers 14 residues. V was shortened by 6 bases and J by 2 bases, with 14 bases between the two germline ends. This chain's CDR3 is CASSPDYLPYEQYF. DNA for the CDR3: TGTGCCAGCAGCCCGGACTACCTCCCCTACGAGCAGTACTTC.